The 3 T cell receptor beta chains presented below share a single source sample, sequenced in a study of Ad26.COV2.S vaccination and SARS-CoV-2 variants. The treatment: around 19 received Ad26.COV2.S at low or high dose, single or two shots; about 5 received placebo; per-sample allocation not given. Sampling took place 63 days after the first vaccine or placebo injection. The assay was immunoSEQ multiplex PCR, and TCRdb's table has in-frame clones only and misses some. Of roughly 450,000 clones listed, more than 80% were seen once; the top ten hold about 12%. The specimen comprised peripheral blood, sampled in a trial of Ad26.COV2.S vaccine versus placebo. The receptors derive from a person between 18 and 65 years old who received the Ad26.COV2.S COVID-19 vaccine or a placebo.

The chain is built from TRBV5-6 and TRBJ1-6; 7 bases are shared with TRBD1. V shed 5 bases and J 6 bases; nucleotides not matched to a gene: 8. This CDR3 has 15 residues. In germline, CDR1 is SGHDT, CDR2 YYEEEE. In nucleotides, the CDR3 is TGTGCCAGCAGTCGCTTAGGGGGCCGTAATTCACCCCTCCACTTT. Protein sequence: CASSRLGGRNSPLHF. The complete variable domain, with remaining parts taken from reference TRBV5-6 and TRBJ1-6, reads DAGVTQSPTHLIKTRGQQVTLRCSPKSGHDTVSWYQQALGQGPQFIFQYYEEEERQRGNFPDRFSGHQFPNYSSELNVNALLLGDSALYLCASSRLGGRNSPLHFGNGTRLTVT.

The gene calls are TRBV28 and TRBJ1-5; TRBD1 agrees at 9 bases. The germline V gene encodes CDR1 MDHEN and CDR2 SYDVKM. This CDR3 contains 15 residues. The trim removed 7 bases at V and 5 bases at J, leaving 9 bases unmatched. The CDR3, as DNA: TGTGCCAGCAACCCCCCGGGACAGGGCCATCAGCCCCAGCATTTT. Translating gives CASNPPGQGHQPQHF.

This clone showed up just once. J is TRBJ1-3 and V is TRBV11-2; unclear D gene. This CDR3 contains 15 residues. The germline V and J ends were trimmed by 1 base and 4 bases, with 11 bases remaining between them. CDR1 is SGHAT and CDR2 is FQNNGV in the germline V gene. The CDR3 region is CASSLVWGSGNTIYF. CDR3 in DNA: TGTGCCAGCAGCTTAGTTTGGGGTTCAGGAAACACCATATATTTT.